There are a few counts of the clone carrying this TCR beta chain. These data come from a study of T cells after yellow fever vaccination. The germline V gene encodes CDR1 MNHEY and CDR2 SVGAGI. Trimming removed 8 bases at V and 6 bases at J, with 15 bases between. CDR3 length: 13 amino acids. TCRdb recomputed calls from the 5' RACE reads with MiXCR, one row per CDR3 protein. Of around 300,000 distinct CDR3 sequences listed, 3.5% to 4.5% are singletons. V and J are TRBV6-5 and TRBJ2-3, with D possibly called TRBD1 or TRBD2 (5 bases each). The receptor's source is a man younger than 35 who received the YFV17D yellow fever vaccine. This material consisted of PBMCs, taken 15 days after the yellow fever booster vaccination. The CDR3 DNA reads TGTGCCAGCTTGGCGAGGGGTCTTGATACGCAGTATTTT. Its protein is CASLARGLDTQYF.